The sequence of this TCR beta chain was determined in a study of T cells in Graves' hyperthyroidism and ophthalmopathy. Study-level results: The model foresaw ophthalmopathy a median approximately 6.1 months prior to onset. Most clonotypes that expanded in the thyroid above 0.001 also showed up in blood. From stable hyperthyroidism, ophthalmopathy was separated by a 13 V-J model.

This clonotype has ten or more counts. Its target is not known. The source material, RNA transcripts, was used to amplify TCR beta CDR3 regions. The HTBI primer set drove a first-round RT-PCR of the TCR CDR3. Each CDR3 protein is one row after TCRdb ran MiXCR on the multiplex PCR reads. The table has under 350,000 distinct CDR3 sequences, approximately 15% seen once. PBMCs stemmed from approximately 10 ml fresh peripheral blood. With 5 bases clipped from V and 1 base from J, the junction kept 13 bases outside the gene matches. Germline loops: CDR1 SNHLY, CDR2 FYNNEI. There are 17 residues in the CDR3. The chain employs TRBV2 and TRBJ1-1; the match to TRBD1 covers 7 bases. The TCR sequence derives from a woman between 55 and 75 years old with Graves' ophthalmopathy. Specimen: blood. The CDR3 region is CASSSDRSGTRNTEAFF. CDR3 sequence (DNA): TGTGCCAGCAGTTCGGACAGGTCCGGGACGAGGAACACTGAAGCTTTCTTT.